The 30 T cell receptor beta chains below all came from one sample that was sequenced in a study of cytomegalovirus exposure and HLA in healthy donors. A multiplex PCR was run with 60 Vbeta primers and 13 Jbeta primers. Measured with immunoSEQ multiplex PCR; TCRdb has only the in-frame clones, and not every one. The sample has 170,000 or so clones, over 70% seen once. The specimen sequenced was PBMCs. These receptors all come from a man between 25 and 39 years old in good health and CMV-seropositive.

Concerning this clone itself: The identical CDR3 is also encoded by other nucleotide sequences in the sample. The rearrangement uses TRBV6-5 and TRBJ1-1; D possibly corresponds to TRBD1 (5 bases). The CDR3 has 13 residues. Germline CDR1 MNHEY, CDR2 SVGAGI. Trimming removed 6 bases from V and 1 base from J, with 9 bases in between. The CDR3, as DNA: TGTGCCAGCAGGCCACAGGAGAACACTGAAGCTTTCTTT. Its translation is CASRPQENTEAFF.

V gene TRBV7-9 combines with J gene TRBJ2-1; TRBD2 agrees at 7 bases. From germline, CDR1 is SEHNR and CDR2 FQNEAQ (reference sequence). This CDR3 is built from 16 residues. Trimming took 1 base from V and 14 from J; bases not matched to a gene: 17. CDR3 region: CASSLGVSGEGQSKFF. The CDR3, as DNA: TGTGCCAGCAGCTTAGGTGTATCGGGGGAGGGCCAAAGTAAGTTCTTC.

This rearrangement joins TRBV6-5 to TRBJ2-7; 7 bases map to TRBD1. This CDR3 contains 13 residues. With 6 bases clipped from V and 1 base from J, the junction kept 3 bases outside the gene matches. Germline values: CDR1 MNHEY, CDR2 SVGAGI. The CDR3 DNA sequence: TGTGCCAGCAGCCCACAGGGGTCCTACGAGCAGTACTTC. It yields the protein CASSPQGSYEQYF.

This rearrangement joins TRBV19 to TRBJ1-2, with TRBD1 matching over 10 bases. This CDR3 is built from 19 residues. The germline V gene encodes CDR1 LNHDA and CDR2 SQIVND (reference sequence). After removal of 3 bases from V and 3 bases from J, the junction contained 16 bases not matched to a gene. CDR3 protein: CASSIPLRQGANGDYGYTF. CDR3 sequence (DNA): TGTGCCAGTAGTATCCCCCTTCGACAGGGGGCAAACGGGGACTATGGCTACACCTTC.

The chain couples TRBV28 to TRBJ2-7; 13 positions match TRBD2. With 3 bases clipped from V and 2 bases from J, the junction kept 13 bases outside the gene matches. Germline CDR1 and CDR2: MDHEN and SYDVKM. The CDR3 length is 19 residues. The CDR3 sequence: CASSFGRWTSGRETYEQYF. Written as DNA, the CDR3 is TGTGCCAGCAGTTTCGGACGGTGGACTAGCGGGAGAGAGACCTACGAGCAGTACTTC.

The CDR3 here is CASSSRDREEKLFF. The CDR3 DNA reads TGTGCCAGCAGTTCCCGGGACAGGGAGGAAAAACTGTTTTTT. J is TRBJ1-4 and V is TRBV6-5; 9 bases are shared with TRBD1. V was pared by 4 bases and J by 8 bases, with 5 bases of the junction left unmatched. CDR1 and CDR2 from the germline V gene are MNHEY and SVGAGI. CDR3 size: 14 residues.

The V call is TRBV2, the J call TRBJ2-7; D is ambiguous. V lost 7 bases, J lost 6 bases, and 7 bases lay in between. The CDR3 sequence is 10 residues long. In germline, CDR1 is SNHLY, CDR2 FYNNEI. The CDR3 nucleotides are TGTGCCAGCAAGGCAGGCGAGCAGTACTTC. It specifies CASKAGEQYF.

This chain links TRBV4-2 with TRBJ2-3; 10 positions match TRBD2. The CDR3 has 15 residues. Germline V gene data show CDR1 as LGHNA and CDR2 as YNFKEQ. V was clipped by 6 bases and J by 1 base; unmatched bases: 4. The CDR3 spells CASRLGLAGTDTQYF. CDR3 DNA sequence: TGTGCCAGCAGACTCGGACTAGCGGGCACAGATACGCAGTATTTT.

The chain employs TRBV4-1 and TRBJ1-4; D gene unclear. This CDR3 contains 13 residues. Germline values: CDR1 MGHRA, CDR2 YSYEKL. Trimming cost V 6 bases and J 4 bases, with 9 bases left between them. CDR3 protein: CASRPPGNEKLFF. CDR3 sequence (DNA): TGCGCCAGCAGACCCCCCGGTAATGAAAAACTGTTTTTT.

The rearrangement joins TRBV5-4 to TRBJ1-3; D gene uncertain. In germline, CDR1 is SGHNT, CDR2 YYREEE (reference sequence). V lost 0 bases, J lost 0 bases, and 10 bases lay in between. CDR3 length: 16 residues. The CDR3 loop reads CASSLGSPYSGNTIYF. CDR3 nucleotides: TGTGCCAGCAGCTTGGGGTCGCCCTACTCTGGAAACACCATATATTTT.

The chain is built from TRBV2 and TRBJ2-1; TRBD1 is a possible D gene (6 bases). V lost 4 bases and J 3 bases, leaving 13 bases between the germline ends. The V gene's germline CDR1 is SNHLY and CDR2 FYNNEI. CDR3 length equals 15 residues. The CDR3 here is CASSGPQGRYNEQFF. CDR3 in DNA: TGTGCCAGCAGTGGGCCGCAGGGGCGCTACAATGAGCAGTTCTTC.

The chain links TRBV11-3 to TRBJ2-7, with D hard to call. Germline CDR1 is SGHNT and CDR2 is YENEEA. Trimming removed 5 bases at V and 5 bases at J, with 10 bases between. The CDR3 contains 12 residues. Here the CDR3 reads CASSPVRDEQYF. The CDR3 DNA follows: TGTGCCAGCAGCCCCGTGCGCGACGAGCAGTACTTC.

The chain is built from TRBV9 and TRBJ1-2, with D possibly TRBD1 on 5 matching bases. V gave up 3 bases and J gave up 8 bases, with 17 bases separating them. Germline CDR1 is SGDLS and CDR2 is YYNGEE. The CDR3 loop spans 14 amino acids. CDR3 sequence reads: CASSDPSGLGGYTF. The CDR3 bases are TGTGCCAGCAGCGATCCTTCAGGGTTGGGGGGCTACACCTTC. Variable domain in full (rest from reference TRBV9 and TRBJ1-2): DSGVTQTPKHLITATGQRVTLRCSPRSGDLSVYWYQQSLDQGLQFLIQYYNGEERAKGNILERFSAQQFPDLHSELNLSSLELGDSALYFCASSDPSGLGGYTFGSGTRLTVV.

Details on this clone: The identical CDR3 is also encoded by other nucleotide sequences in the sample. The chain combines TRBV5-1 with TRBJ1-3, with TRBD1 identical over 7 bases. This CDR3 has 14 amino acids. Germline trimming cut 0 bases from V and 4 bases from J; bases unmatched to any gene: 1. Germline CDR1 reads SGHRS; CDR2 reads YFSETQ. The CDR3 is CASSLAGGGNTIYF. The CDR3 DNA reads TGCGCCAGCAGCTTGGCAGGGGGAGGAAACACCATATATTTT.

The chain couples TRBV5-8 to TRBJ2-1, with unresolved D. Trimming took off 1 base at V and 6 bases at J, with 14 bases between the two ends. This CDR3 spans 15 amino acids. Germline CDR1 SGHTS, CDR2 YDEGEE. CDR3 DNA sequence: TGTGCCAGCAGCTTGCAAGGAGAATCCGGCAATGAGCAGTTCTTC. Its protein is CASSLQGESGNEQFF. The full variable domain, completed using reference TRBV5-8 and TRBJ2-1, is EAGVTQSPTHLIKTRGQQATLRCSPISGHTSVYWYQQALGLGLQFLLWYDEGEERNRGNFPPRFSGRQFPNYSSELNVNALELEDSALYLCASSLQGESGNEQFFGPGTRLTVL.

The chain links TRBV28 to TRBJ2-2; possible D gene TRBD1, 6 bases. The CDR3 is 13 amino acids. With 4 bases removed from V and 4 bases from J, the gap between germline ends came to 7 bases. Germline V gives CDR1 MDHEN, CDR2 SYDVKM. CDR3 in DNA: TGTGCCAGCAGTTACAGGGTCACCGGGGAGCTGTTTTTT. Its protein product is CASSYRVTGELFF. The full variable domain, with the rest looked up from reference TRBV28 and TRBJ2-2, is DVKVTQSSRYLVKRTGEKVFLECVQDMDHENMFWYRQDPGLGLRLIYFSYDVKMKEKGDIPEGYSVSREKKERFSLILESASTNQTSMYLCASSYRVTGELFFGEGSRLTVL.

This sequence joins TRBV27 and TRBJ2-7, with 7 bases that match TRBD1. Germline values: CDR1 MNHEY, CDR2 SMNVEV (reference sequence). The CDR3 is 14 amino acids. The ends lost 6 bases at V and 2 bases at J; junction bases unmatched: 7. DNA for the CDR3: TGTGCCAGCAGCCGCCGACAGGGCCCCTACGAGCAGTACTTC. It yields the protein CASSRRQGPYEQYF.

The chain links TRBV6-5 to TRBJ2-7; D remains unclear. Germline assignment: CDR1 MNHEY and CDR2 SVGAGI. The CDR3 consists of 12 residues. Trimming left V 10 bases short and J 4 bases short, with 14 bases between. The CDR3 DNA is TGTGCCACCCGGTCAAACTCTTACGAGCAGTACTTC. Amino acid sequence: CATRSNSYEQYF.

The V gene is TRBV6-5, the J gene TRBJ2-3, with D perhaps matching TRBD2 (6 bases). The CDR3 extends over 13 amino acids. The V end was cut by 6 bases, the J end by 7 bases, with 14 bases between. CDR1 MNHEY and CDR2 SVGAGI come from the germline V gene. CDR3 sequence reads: CASRTGTVNTQYF. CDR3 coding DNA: TGTGCCAGCAGAACCGGGACTGTGAATACGCAGTATTTT.

CDR3 in amino acids: CAISDTGTGEETQYF. The CDR3 DNA reads as TGTGCCATCAGTGATACCGGGACAGGGGAAGAGACCCAGTACTTC. This chain uses TRBV10-3 with TRBJ2-5; the match to TRBD1 covers 10 bases. The CDR3 is made up of 15 amino acids. Per germline, CDR1 ENHRY and CDR2 SYGVKD. With 3 bases clipped from V and 3 bases from J, the junction kept 4 bases outside the gene matches.

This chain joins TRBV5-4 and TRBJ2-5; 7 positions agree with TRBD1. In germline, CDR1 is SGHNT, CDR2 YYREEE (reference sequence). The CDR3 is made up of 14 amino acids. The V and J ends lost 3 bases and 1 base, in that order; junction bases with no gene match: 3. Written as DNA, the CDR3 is TGTGCCAGCAGCTATGGACAGGCCCAAGAGACCCAGTACTTC. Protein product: CASSYGQAQETQYF.

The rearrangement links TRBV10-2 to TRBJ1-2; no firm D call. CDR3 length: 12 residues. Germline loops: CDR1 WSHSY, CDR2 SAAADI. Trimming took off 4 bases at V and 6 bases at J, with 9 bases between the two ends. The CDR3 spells CASSGQSHGYTF. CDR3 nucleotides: TGCGCCAGCAGTGGCCAGTCCCATGGCTACACCTTC.

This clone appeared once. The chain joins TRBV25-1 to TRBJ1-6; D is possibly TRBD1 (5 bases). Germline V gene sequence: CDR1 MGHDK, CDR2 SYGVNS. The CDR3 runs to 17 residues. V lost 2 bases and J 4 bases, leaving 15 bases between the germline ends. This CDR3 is CASSERGEGHYNSPLHF. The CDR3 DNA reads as TGTGCCAGCAGTGAACGAGGGGAGGGCCATTATAATTCACCCCTCCACTTT.

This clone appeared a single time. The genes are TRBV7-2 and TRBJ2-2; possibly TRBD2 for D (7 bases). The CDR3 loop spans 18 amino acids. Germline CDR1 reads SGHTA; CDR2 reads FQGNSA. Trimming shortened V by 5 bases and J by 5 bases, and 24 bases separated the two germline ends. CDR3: CASSPPLAGALGTGELFF. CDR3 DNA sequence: TGTGCCAGCAGCCCGCCGCTCGCGGGGGCCCTGGGGACCGGGGAGCTGTTTTTT.

The CDR3 here is CASSPHAGTGIYEQFF. CDR3 sequence (DNA): TGTGCCAGCAGCCCCCATGCCGGGACAGGGATTTATGAGCAGTTCTTC. The chain links TRBV7-2 to TRBJ2-1; 9 nucleotides align to TRBD1. CDR1 and CDR2 from the germline V gene are SGHTA and FQGNSA. With V trimmed by 5 bases and J by 8 bases, 13 bases remained unmatched. The CDR3 consists of 16 residues.

The CDR3 nucleotides are TGTGCCTGGGCCCTGGGGGGGGGATCTTACAATGAGCAGTTCTTC. Translation gives CAWALGGGSYNEQFF. This chain uses TRBV30 with TRBJ2-1; TRBD2 matches 7 bases. Trimming cost V 5 bases and J 4 bases; bases outside gene matches: 11. Germline V lookup: CDR1 GTSNPN, CDR2 SVGIG (reference sequence). The CDR3 length is 15 residues.

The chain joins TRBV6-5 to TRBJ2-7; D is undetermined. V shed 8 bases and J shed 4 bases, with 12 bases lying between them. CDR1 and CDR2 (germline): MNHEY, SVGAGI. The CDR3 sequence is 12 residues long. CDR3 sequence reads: CASLTGSYEQYF. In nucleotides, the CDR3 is TGTGCCAGCCTTACGGGTAGTTACGAGCAGTACTTC.

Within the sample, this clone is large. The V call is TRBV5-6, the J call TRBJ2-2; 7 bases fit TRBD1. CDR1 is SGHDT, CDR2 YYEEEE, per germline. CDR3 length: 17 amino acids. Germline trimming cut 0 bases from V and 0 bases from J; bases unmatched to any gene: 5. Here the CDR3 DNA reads TGTGCCAGCAGCTTGGGCTCCGGGACAGCGAACACCGGGGAGCTGTTTTTT. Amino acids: CASSLGSGTANTGELFF.

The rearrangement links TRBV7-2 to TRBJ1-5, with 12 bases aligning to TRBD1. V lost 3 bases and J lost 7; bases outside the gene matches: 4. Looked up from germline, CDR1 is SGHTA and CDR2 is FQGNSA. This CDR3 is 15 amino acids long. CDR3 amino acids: CASSLGTGGGQPQHF. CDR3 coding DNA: TGTGCCAGCAGCTTGGGGACAGGGGGCGGACAGCCCCAGCATTTT. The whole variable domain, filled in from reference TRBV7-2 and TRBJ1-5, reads GAGVSQSPSNKVTEKGKDVELRCDPISGHTALYWYRQSLGQGLEFLIYFQGNSAPDKSGLPSDRFSAERTGGSVSTLTIQRTQQEDSAVYLCASSLGTGGGQPQHFGDGTRLSIL.

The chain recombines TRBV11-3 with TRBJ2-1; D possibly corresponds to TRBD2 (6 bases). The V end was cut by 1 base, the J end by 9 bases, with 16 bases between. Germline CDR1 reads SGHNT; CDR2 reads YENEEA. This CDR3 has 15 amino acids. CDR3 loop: CASSLGLGPTVEQFF. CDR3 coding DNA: TGTGCCAGCAGCTTAGGACTAGGCCCTACAGTTGAGCAGTTCTTC.